The 25 T cell receptor beta chains reported below all come from one sample, sequenced in a study of patients and donors after allogeneic stem cell transplantation. TCRdb analysed the RT-PCR reads with MiXCR anew, one entry per CDR3 protein. The data hold 90,000 to 120,000 distinct CDR3 sequences, with roughly 37% observed a single time. Specimen: blood, either unsorted or a sorted T cell fraction (not recorded which). These receptor sequences come from a human donor who was either an allogeneic HSCT recipient or a stem cell or donor lymphocyte infusion donor (not recorded which). It is not recorded whose cells these are; they may come from a transplant donor.

V and J are TRBV19 and TRBJ1-1; TRBD1 is a possible D gene (6 bases). V was shortened by 5 bases and J by 6 bases, with 16 bases between the two germline ends. The germline CDR1 and CDR2 sequences are LNHDA and SQIVND (reference sequence). This CDR3 has 14 amino acids. The CDR3 DNA reads TGTGCCAGTAGTCAGGGGCCCCCCCCACCTGAAGCTTTCTTT. Translation: CASSQGPPPPEAFF.

This chain connects TRBV29-1 to TRBJ2-2; TRBD1 aligns across 8 bases. After removal of 5 bases from V and 6 bases from J, the junction contained 8 bases not matched to a gene. CDR3 length: 14 amino acids. Germline-derived CDR1 and CDR2 are SQVTM and ANQGSEA. The CDR3 bases are TGCAGCGTTTCCAAGGACAGGGTCGCCGGGGAGCTGTTTTTT. This sequence encodes CSVSKDRVAGELFF.

This clonotype has a handful of counts. The CDR3 DNA sequence: TGTGCCAGCAGCTTAGGCCGGAGAAAAGAGACCCAGTACTTC. Residues: CASSLGRRKETQYF. The gene calls are TRBV7-2 and TRBJ2-5; D unresolved. V was clipped by 1 base and J by 3 bases, with 9 bases between them. The CDR3 length is 14 residues. CDR1 SGHTA and CDR2 FQGNSA come from the germline V gene. Looking up the rest from reference TRBV7-2 and TRBJ2-5 gives the full variable domain: GAGVSQSPSNKVTEKGKDVELRCDPISGHTALYWYRQSLGQGLEFLIYFQGNSAPDKSGLPSDRFSAERTGGSVSTLTIQRTQQEDSAVYLCASSLGRRKETQYFGPGTRLLVL.

This clonotype has a handful of counts. The chain couples TRBV27 to TRBJ2-7; a possible D gene is TRBD1 (5 bases). In germline, CDR1 is MNHEY, CDR2 SMNVEV (reference sequence). This CDR3 contains 14 residues. The V end lost 0 bases, the J end lost 5 bases, and 11 bases lay between the germline ends. The chain's CDR3 is CASSLSAGIDEQYF. The CDR3 DNA follows: TGTGCCAGCAGTTTATCGGCAGGGATCGACGAGCAGTACTTC.

The rearrangement uses TRBV5-5 and TRBJ1-5; TRBD1 matches 8 bases. The germline V gene encodes CDR1 SGHKS and CDR2 YYEKEE (reference sequence). This CDR3 is 16 amino acids long. After removal of 5 bases from V and 3 bases from J, the junction contained 10 bases not matched to a gene. Here the CDR3 DNA reads TGTGCCAGCAGTCTAACCGGACAGGGAGACAATCAGCCCCAGCATTTT. It encodes CASSLTGQGDNQPQHF. Variable domain in full (rest from reference TRBV5-5 and TRBJ1-5): DAGVTQSPTHLIKTRGQQVTLRCSPISGHKSVSWYQQVLGQGPQFIFQYYEKEERGRGNFPDRFSARQFPNYSSELNVNALLLGDSALYLCASSLTGQGDNQPQHFGDGTRLSIL.

The genes are TRBV20-1 and TRBJ1-4; D call uncertain. The CDR3 loop spans 16 amino acids. V was trimmed by 1 base and J by 5 bases, leaving 17 bases between them. Per the germline V gene, CDR1 is DFQATT and CDR2 is SNEGSKA (reference sequence). This CDR3 is CSARGGVIGGNEKLFF. The DNA for the CDR3 is TGCAGTGCTAGAGGGGGAGTTATCGGCGGCAATGAAAAACTGTTTTTT.

This clonotype was observed a handful of times. This chain joins TRBV5-5 and TRBJ1-5, with D possibly matching TRBD1 (6 bases). This CDR3 region has 14 residues. Trimming shortened V by 0 bases and J by 4 bases, and 8 bases separated the two germline ends. Germline values: CDR1 SGHKS, CDR2 YYEKEE (reference sequence). CDR3 amino acids: CASSLATGNQPQHF. The DNA of the CDR3 is TGTGCCAGCAGCTTGGCGACAGGAAATCAGCCCCAGCATTTT.

J is TRBJ1-1 and V is TRBV10-3; 11 nucleotides line up with TRBD1. The germline V gene encodes CDR1 ENHRY and CDR2 SYGVKD. This CDR3 contains 14 residues. V was pared by 6 bases and J by 1 base, with 1 base of the junction left unmatched. The CDR3 nucleotides read TGTGCCATCAGCGGACAGGGGGCGAACACTGAAGCTTTCTTT. Translating it yields CAISGQGANTEAFF.

The V call is TRBV6-5, the J call TRBJ2-2, with D possibly being TRBD1 or TRBD2 (5 bases each). From germline, CDR1 is MNHEY and CDR2 SVGAGI. The CDR3 is 15 residues long. The V and J ends lost 0 bases and 4 bases respectively, with 9 bases between them. DNA of the CDR3: TGTGCCAGCAGTTACTCGGGACCGAGCACCGGGGAGCTGTTTTTT. It yields the protein CASSYSGPSTGELFF.

The gene calls are TRBV12-5 and TRBJ2-7; 10 nucleotides line up with TRBD2. From germline, CDR1 is LGHNT and CDR2 FRNRAP. CDR3 length equals 15 residues. J was trimmed by 3 bases and V by 5 bases; bases with no gene match: 7. This CDR3 is CASGGGLAVLYEQYF. The CDR3 region has the DNA TGTGCTAGTGGTGGCGGACTAGCGGTACTCTACGAGCAGTACTTC.

Here the CDR3 reads CASILSRGTYEQYF. CDR3 nucleotides: TGTGCCAGCATCCTTAGTAGGGGGACCTACGAGCAGTACTTC. The chain uses TRBV28 and TRBJ2-7; D perhaps matches TRBD1 (6 bases). Germline-derived CDR1 and CDR2 are MDHEN and SYDVKM. The V end lost 7 bases, the J end lost 2 bases, and 15 bases lay between the germline ends. There are 14 residues in the CDR3.

This clonotype was picked up a small number of times. The chain recombines TRBV6-2 or TRBV6-3 with TRBJ2-4; D possibly matches TRBD1 or TRBD2 (5 bases each). Germline assignment: CDR1 MNHEY and CDR2 SVGEGT. Between the trimmed V and J ends, which lost 4 bases and 1 base, there was a span of 14 bases. There are 16 residues in the CDR3. In DNA, the CDR3 is TGTGCCAGCAGTTCGGGGCCACGATGGGCCAAAAACATTCAGTACTTC. Its translation is CASSSGPRWAKNIQYF.

The chain employs TRBV5-1 and TRBJ2-3; no clear D. Germline V gene sequence: CDR1 SGHRS, CDR2 YFSETQ. Deletions cut 1 base from V and 1 base from J, with 13 bases between. This CDR3 contains 16 residues. CDR3 residues: CASSLRAVSGTDTQYF. The CDR3, as DNA: TGCGCCAGCAGCTTGAGGGCCGTATCCGGCACAGATACGCAGTATTTT.

This clonotype appeared a few times. This sequence joins TRBV29-1 and TRBJ2-1, with a weak D call TRBD2 (6 bases). The CDR3 length is 15 residues. Trimming removed 3 bases at V and 2 bases at J, with 14 bases between. Germline lookup yields CDR1 SQVTM and CDR2 ANQGSEA. The CDR3 nucleotides are TGCAGCGTTGATGCGGCGGGAATGCCCTACAATGAGCAGTTCTTC. It encodes CSVDAAGMPYNEQFF.

This clonotype was counted between two and nine times. V is TRBV7-2 and J is TRBJ2-3, with D possibly TRBD2 on 6 matching bases. V lost 3 bases and J 4 bases, leaving 11 bases between the germline ends. CDR1 SGHTA and CDR2 FQGNSA come from the germline V gene. This CDR3 region has 14 residues. The CDR3 here is CASSLVAAPDTQYF. The CDR3 coding sequence is TGTGCCAGCAGCTTGGTAGCGGCCCCAGATACGCAGTATTTT.

The chain combines TRBV7-8 with TRBJ1-1, with D maybe TRBD1 (6 bases). CDR1 is SGHVS, CDR2 FQNEAQ, per germline. This CDR3 has 14 amino acids. The V end lost 6 bases, the J end lost 7 bases, and 18 bases lay between the germline ends. The DNA of the CDR3 is TGTGCCAGCAGGACCCGGGACACACCGATTGAAGCTTTCTTT. This gives the protein CASRTRDTPIEAFF.

This clonotype has just a few counts. This chain links TRBV7-2 with TRBJ1-2; TRBD1 agrees at 8 bases. The germline gives CDR1 SGHTA, CDR2 FQGNSA. This CDR3 comprises 15 residues. V was clipped by 4 bases and J by 2 bases; unmatched bases: 6. The CDR3 region is CASSSRDRLNYGYTF. For the CDR3, the DNA is TGTGCCAGCAGCTCCCGGGACAGGCTAAACTATGGCTACACCTTC.

This clonotype is a singleton in its sample. Since a much larger clone is just one base distant, this may be a read error. The rearrangement links TRBV6-1 to TRBJ2-1; D may be TRBD2 (5 bases). Trimming cost V 6 bases and J 4 bases, with 22 bases left between them. The germline gives CDR1 MNHNS, CDR2 SASEGT. This CDR3 region has 17 residues. The DNA of the CDR3 is TGTGCCAGCAGAGGAAGGCGCCCCGGGGTTACATACAATGAGCAGTTCTTC. It yields the protein CASRGRRPGVTYNEQFF.

The chain recombines TRBV9 with TRBJ1-1, with TRBD1 as a possible D gene (5 bases). Germline V gene sequence: CDR1 SGDLS, CDR2 YYNGEE. With 4 bases removed from V and 5 bases from J, the gap between germline ends came to 9 bases. This CDR3 region has 12 residues. The CDR3 DNA reads as TGTGCCAGCAGCCCAGGGAGTACTGAAGCTTTCTTT. Translation gives CASSPGSTEAFF.

This clonotype has just a few counts. J is TRBJ1-2 and V is TRBV7-2, with D uncertain. Germline V lookup: CDR1 SGHTA, CDR2 FQGNSA. The CDR3 runs to 13 residues. Trimming removed 3 bases at V and 4 bases at J, with 9 bases between. CDR3 amino acids: CASSFPGSYGYTF. In nucleotides, the CDR3 is TGTGCCAGCAGCTTCCCGGGTTCCTATGGCTACACCTTC. Using reference TRBV7-2 and TRBJ1-2 for the parts outside the CDR3, the full variable domain is GAGVSQSPSNKVTEKGKDVELRCDPISGHTALYWYRQSLGQGLEFLIYFQGNSAPDKSGLPSDRFSAERTGGSVSTLTIQRTQQEDSAVYLCASSFPGSYGYTFGSGTRLTVV.

This clonotype was observed once. In DNA, the CDR3 is TGTGCCAGCAGTCTCCGGGACAGGGCAGAGACCCAGTACTTC. It translates to CASSLRDRAETQYF. The rearrangement links TRBV25-1 to TRBJ2-5; 9 bases align to TRBD1. V lost 5 bases and J lost 4; bases outside the gene matches: 5. The CDR3 extends over 14 amino acids. Per germline, CDR1 MGHDK and CDR2 SYGVNS.

This clonotype was counted a few times. V and J are TRBV29-1 and TRBJ1-5; D perhaps matches TRBD1 (5 bases). CDR1 SQVTM and CDR2 ANQGSEA come from the germline V gene. The CDR3 sequence is 13 residues long. Trimming pared 5 bases from V and 6 bases from J, leaving 14 bases between. CDR3 sequence: CSVISRVGQPQHF. The CDR3, as DNA: TGCAGCGTTATCAGCAGGGTCGGTCAGCCCCAGCATTTT. Variable domain in full (rest from reference TRBV29-1 and TRBJ1-5): SAVISQKPSRDICQRGTSLTIQCQVDSQVTMMFWYRQQPGQSLTLIATANQGSEATYESGFVIDKFPISRPNLTFSTLTVSNMSPEDSSIYLCSVISRVGQPQHFGDGTRLSIL.

The gene calls are TRBV12-3 or TRBV12-4 and TRBJ2-4, with 12 bases identical to TRBD2. The CDR3 covers 13 residues. With 6 bases clipped from V and 6 bases from J, the junction kept 0 bases outside the gene matches. CDR3 coding DNA: TGTGCCAGCAGACTAGCGGGAGGAAACATTCAGTACTTC. This gives the protein CASRLAGGNIQYF.

This clonotype has at least ten counts. This chain links TRBV11-2 with TRBJ1-1, with a possible D match to TRBD1 (6 bases). The V and J ends lost 3 bases and 5 bases respectively, with 10 bases between them. The CDR3 runs to 13 residues. Germline V lookup: CDR1 SGHAT, CDR2 FQNNGV. CDR3 nucleotides: TGTGCCAGCAGCTTCAGAGGGGGAACTGAAGCTTTCTTT. Translated: CASSFRGGTEAFF.

This clonotype was observed a few times. The chain employs TRBV12-3 or TRBV12-4 and TRBJ1-6; TRBD1 agrees at 7 bases. The junction had 10 bases not matched to a gene; V was cut back by 3 bases and J by 8 bases. This CDR3 region has 16 residues. CDR3 residues: CASSLKRTGRDSPLHF. As DNA, the CDR3 is TGTGCCAGCAGTTTGAAGAGGACAGGAAGAGATTCACCCCTCCACTTT.